These 28 T cell receptor beta chains originate from one sample sequenced in a study of shared clonotypes between healthy human individuals (dated by TCRdb to 2020 to 2022). Libraries were built with the immunoSEQ multiplex PCR assay. TCRdb holds this immuneACCESS table with in-frame rearrangements only. Some clones are missing; in checked studies, unresolved V genes explain under half, and the rest has no known cause. For this sample there are some 1.1 million clones; roughly 77% appear just once. The ten biggest clones cover 0.85% to 1% of the sample. Material for sequencing was memory CD4+ T cells from PBMCs. The cell subset or site label corresponds to: CD45RA-negative fraction. These TCRs come from a man between 18 and 29 years old in good health. Some clones in this sample may be carry-over from other donors' samples.

The genes are TRBV10-3 and TRBJ2-1; D is perhaps TRBD2 (6 bases). Trimming pared 4 bases from V and 4 bases from J, leaving 11 bases between. This CDR3 contains 14 residues. The germline V gene has CDR1 ENHRY and CDR2 SYGVKD. Here the CDR3 reads CAISAGVAYNEQFF. CDR3 DNA sequence: TGTGCCATCAGTGCGGGAGTGGCGTACAATGAGCAGTTCTTC.

On this clone: Other DNA sequences in this sample translate to the same CDR3. This chain links TRBV9 with TRBJ1-2; D gene uncertain. The germline V and J ends were trimmed by 0 bases and 3 bases, with 6 bases remaining between them. Germline values: CDR1 SGDLS, CDR2 YYNGEE. The CDR3 extends over 13 amino acids. The CDR3 DNA sequence: TGTGCCAGCAGCGTAGGGACCGACTATGGCTACACCTTC. This encodes CASSVGTDYGYTF.

The V gene is TRBV25-1, the J gene TRBJ1-1; TRBD1 is a possible D gene (5 bases). The CDR3 consists of 16 residues. Per the germline V gene, CDR1 is MGHDK and CDR2 is SYGVNS. V was trimmed by 7 bases and J by 1 base, leaving 19 bases between them. The CDR3 DNA follows: TGTGCCAGCATTCGGGCGACTCCTGGGGGGAACACTGAAGCTTTCTTT. The encoded protein is CASIRATPGGNTEAFF.

The CDR3 DNA sequence: TGCGCCAGCAGCTTGTCTGTTTCCGACGGGGAGACCCAGTACTTC. It translates to CASSLSVSDGETQYF. The genes are TRBV5-1 and TRBJ2-5; D remains unclear. Trimming shortened V by 1 base and J by 5 bases, and 15 bases separated the two germline ends. The germline V gene encodes CDR1 SGHRS and CDR2 YFSETQ. The CDR3 has 15 amino acids. The full variable domain, with the rest looked up from reference TRBV5-1 and TRBJ2-5, is KAGVTQTPRYLIKTRGQQVTLSCSPISGHRSVSWYQQTPGQGLQFLFEYFSETQRNKGNFPGRFSGRQFSNSRSEMNVSTLELGDSALYLCASSLSVSDGETQYFGPGTRLLVL.

This chain joins TRBV11-2 and TRBJ1-2; tentatively, D is TRBD1 (5 bases). Germline V CDR1 and CDR2: SGHAT, FQNNGV. Between the trimmed V and J ends, which lost 5 bases and 4 bases, there was a span of 14 bases. The CDR3 loop spans 14 amino acids. CDR3 loop: CASSPLGRSYGYTF. In DNA form, the CDR3 reads TGTGCCAGCAGCCCATTGGGACGGAGCTATGGCTACACCTTC.

The rearrangement links TRBV10-3 to TRBJ1-2; 10 bases agree with TRBD1. Germline-derived CDR1 and CDR2 are ENHRY and SYGVKD. The CDR3 has 18 amino acids. V gave up 4 bases and J gave up 7 bases; unmatched junction bases: 18. The CDR3 sequence is CAISAREGQGLVLLGYTF. The CDR3 nucleotides are TGTGCCATCAGTGCACGGGAGGGACAGGGGTTGGTTCTCCTTGGCTACACCTTC.

The chain is built from TRBV10-3 and TRBJ2-5, with D possibly being TRBD1 or TRBD2 (5 bases each). The CDR3 is made up of 13 amino acids. With 6 bases removed from V and 2 bases from J, the gap between germline ends came to 10 bases. From germline, CDR1 is ENHRY and CDR2 SYGVKD. Written as DNA, the CDR3 is TGTGCCATCAGCGGGACGGCTCAAGAGACCCAGTACTTC. Protein sequence: CAISGTAQETQYF.

CDR3 in amino acids: CASTENTEAFF. CDR3 nucleotide sequence: TGTGCCAGCACCGAGAACACTGAAGCTTTCTTT. This sequence joins TRBV2 and TRBJ1-1, with D uncertain. The CDR3 contains 11 residues. Trimming took off 7 bases at V and 1 base at J, with 4 bases between the two ends. Germline V CDR1 and CDR2: SNHLY, FYNNEI.

This CDR3 reads CASSLGTIQGSLNEKLFF. The CDR3 region has the DNA TGCGCCAGCAGCTTGGGAACGATACAGGGGAGCCTTAATGAAAAACTGTTTTTT. V usage is TRBV5-1 and J usage is TRBJ1-4; the match to TRBD1 covers 7 bases. This CDR3 region has 18 residues. J was trimmed by 4 bases and V by 0 bases; bases with no gene match: 12. Germline V gene lookup returns CDR1 SGHRS and CDR2 YFSETQ.

The rearrangement links TRBV28 to TRBJ1-3, with 8 bases matching TRBD1. After removal of 8 bases from V and 2 bases from J, the junction contained 5 bases not matched to a gene. CDR1 and CDR2 (germline): MDHEN, SYDVKM. The length of the CDR3 is 14 residues. The CDR3 DNA sequence: TGTGCCAGCCAGGGGGCAGAGGCTGGAAACACCATATATTTT. It is translated as CASQGAEAGNTIYF.

Only a few counts were recorded for this clone. The chain combines TRBV12-5 with TRBJ1-2, with TRBD1 identical over 9 bases. Germline values: CDR1 LGHNT, CDR2 FRNRAP. This CDR3 comprises 13 residues. Losses at the gene ends were 7 bases for V and 8 bases for J; bases not matched to a gene: 8. The CDR3 here is CASARQGVRGYTF. CDR3 nucleotide sequence: TGTGCTAGTGCCCGACAGGGGGTGAGGGGCTACACCTTC. The complete variable domain, with remaining parts taken from reference TRBV12-5 and TRBJ1-2, reads DARVTQTPRHKVTEMGQEVTMRCQPILGHNTVFWYRQTMMQGLELLAYFRNRAPLDDSGMPKDRFSAEMPDATLATLKIQPSEPRDSAVYFCASARQGVRGYTFGSGTRLTVV.

The chain is built from TRBV19 and TRBJ2-1; TRBD2 matches 10 bases. The CDR3 covers 14 residues. The V segment lost 5 bases and the J segment 9 bases; nucleotides outside the gene matches: 7. In germline, CDR1 is LNHDA, CDR2 SQIVND (reference sequence). The DNA of the CDR3 is TGTGCCAGTAGTGGGCTAGCGGGAGCTCGTGAGCAGTTCTTC. This gives the protein CASSGLAGAREQFF.

This chain uses TRBV4-3 with TRBJ2-7, with 8 bases aligning to TRBD2. Trimming removed 2 bases from V and 7 bases from J; junction bases left unmatched: 13. Germline V gives CDR1 LGHNA, CDR2 YSLEER. The CDR3 totals 16 residues. The CDR3, as DNA: TGCGCCAGCAGCCAATTTAGCGGGACTACTGGAGGGGAGCAGTACTTC. This translates into CASSQFSGTTGGEQYF.

This clone was found once. The chain recombines TRBV7-2 with TRBJ1-2; a weak D match, TRBD1 (6 bases). CDR1 is SGHTA and CDR2 is FQGNSA in the germline V gene. The ends were cut back, 1 base at V and 9 bases at J, with 18 bases in the middle. This CDR3 has 15 amino acids. CDR3 in DNA: TGTGCCAGCAGCTTAGTATTCGGGGGCCTGAATAGCTACACCTTC. Its translation is CASSLVFGGLNSYTF.

The genes are TRBV2 and TRBJ1-1; a possible D gene is TRBD1 (5 bases). V lost 7 bases, J lost 3 bases, and 12 bases lay in between. The CDR3 spans 13 residues. The germline CDR1 and CDR2 sequences are SNHLY and FYNNEI. DNA for the CDR3: TGTGCCAGCACCGGGGAGGGACACACTGAAGCTTTCTTT. It yields the protein CASTGEGHTEAFF.

The genes are TRBV5-8 and TRBJ1-3; 7 bases agree with TRBD1. The junction had 4 bases not matched to a gene; V was cut back by 2 bases and J by 2 bases. Germline values: CDR1 SGHTS, CDR2 YDEGEE. The CDR3 is made up of 15 amino acids. CDR3 nucleotides: TGTGCCAGCAGCTTCATACAGGGGACTGGAAACACCATATATTTT. Translation: CASSFIQGTGNTIYF.

The genes are TRBV7-3 and TRBJ2-1, with a weak D call TRBD1 (5 bases). There are 12 residues in the CDR3. CDR1 is SGHTA, CDR2 FQGTGA, per germline. V was pared by 2 bases and J by 9 bases, with 8 bases between. CDR3 amino acids: CASSLLGAEQFF. The CDR3 DNA follows: TGTGCCAGCAGCTTACTAGGGGCTGAGCAGTTCTTC.

This sequence joins TRBV15 and TRBJ1-4; no reliable D call. V lost 1 base, J lost 5 bases, and 11 bases lay in between. The CDR3 is 15 amino acids. Per the germline V gene, CDR1 is LNHNV and CDR2 is YYDKDF (reference sequence). For the CDR3, the DNA is TGTGCCACCAGCAGAGTCAACGGGCCCAATGAAAAACTGTTTTTT. The encoded protein is CATSRVNGPNEKLFF.

The chain links TRBV19 to TRBJ1-2; D gene ambiguous. CDR3 length: 15 residues. Germline-derived CDR1 and CDR2 are LNHDA and SQIVND (reference sequence). The V and J ends lost 1 base and 1 base respectively, with 10 bases between them. CDR3 coding DNA: TGTGCCAGTAGTATAGGGGTAGGCATTAACTATGGCTACACCTTC. It yields the protein CASSIGVGINYGYTF.

The J gene is TRBJ1-5, the V gene TRBV6-6, with a tentative D call TRBD1 (5 bases). Germline loops: CDR1 MNHNY, CDR2 SVGAGI (reference sequence). Trimming took 6 bases from V and 3 from J, leaving 18 bases between them. The CDR3 runs to 16 residues. CDR3 in amino acids: CASRQVDSTPNQPQHF. The CDR3 DNA sequence: TGTGCCAGCAGACAAGTCGACAGCACCCCCAATCAGCCCCAGCATTTT.

The sample holds a few counts of this clone. The chain combines TRBV10-3 with TRBJ1-3; D remains ambiguous. The CDR3 contains 15 residues. Trimming shortened V by 0 bases and J by 4 bases, and 10 bases separated the two germline ends. Per germline, CDR1 ENHRY and CDR2 SYGVKD. CDR3 sequence (DNA): TGTGCCATCAGTGAGTCGGACTCGGAGGGAAACACCATATATTTT. This gives the protein CAISESDSEGNTIYF.

The chain employs TRBV29-1 and TRBJ1-5; D perhaps matches TRBD1 (5 bases). This CDR3 region has 13 residues. CDR1 and CDR2 (germline): SQVTM, ANQGSEA. V gave up 6 bases and J gave up 0 bases, with 9 bases separating them. The CDR3 DNA follows: TGCAGCGTATCAGGGAATAGCAATCAGCCCCAGCATTTT. As protein: CSVSGNSNQPQHF.

Details on this clone: This sample includes further DNA sequences coding for the same CDR3. The chain uses TRBV18 and TRBJ1-5; D remains unclear. There are 12 residues in the CDR3. Germline CDR1 KGHSH, CDR2 LQKENI. The V gene lost 2 bases and the J gene lost 4 bases, with 3 bases spanning the gap. DNA of the CDR3: TGTGCCAGCTCACCAGAGAATCAGCCCCAGCATTTT. Residues: CASSPENQPQHF.

V usage is TRBV4-1 and J usage is TRBJ2-3; TRBD2 matches 7 bases. With V trimmed by 3 bases and J by 10 bases, 10 bases remained unmatched. This CDR3 has 14 amino acids. Per the germline V gene, CDR1 is MGHRA and CDR2 is YSYEKL. The CDR3 region has the DNA TGCGCCAGCAGCCAGGTCGCCGGGACTATGGCGCAGTATTTT. Protein product: CASSQVAGTMAQYF.

This clone was seen only a few times. The chain links TRBV28 to TRBJ1-6; D unresolved. V gave up 7 bases and J gave up 4 bases, with 8 bases separating them. CDR3 length: 13 residues. The V gene's germline CDR1 is MDHEN and CDR2 SYDVKM. The CDR3 coding sequence is TGTGCCAGCATTCGAGATTATAATTCACCCCTCCACTTT. Translating it yields CASIRDYNSPLHF.

This clone has more than one count but fewer than ten. V gene TRBV19 combines with J gene TRBJ1-2, with D possibly being TRBD1 (6 bases). Deletions cut 9 bases from V and 1 base from J, with 15 bases between. This CDR3 contains 14 residues. CDR1 is LNHDA, CDR2 SQIVND, per germline (reference sequence). CDR3 in amino acids: CASTFKGDNYGYTF. CDR3 bases: TGTGCCAGCACCTTCAAGGGGGATAACTATGGCTACACCTTC.

The chain couples TRBV6-5 to TRBJ2-1; D is undetermined. This CDR3 region has 13 residues. Germline CDR1 is MNHEY and CDR2 is SVGAGI. Trimming took 5 bases from V and 9 from J, leaving 14 bases between them. The CDR3 loop reads CASSPGAHGEQFF. The CDR3 DNA reads TGTGCCAGCAGTCCCGGTGCCCACGGTGAGCAGTTCTTC.

Comments on this clone: A junction end diverges from the germline sequence, so it may reflect a read error. The V gene is TRBV30, the J gene TRBJ1-2; unclear D gene. Germline CDR1 and CDR2: GTSNPN and SVGIG (reference sequence). The CDR3 runs 11 residues. This chain's CDR3 is CLSISFYGYTF. As DNA, the CDR3 is TGCCTCTCGATCTCCTTCTATGGCTACACCTTC. Variable domain in full (rest from reference TRBV30 and TRBJ1-2): SQTIHQWPATLVQPVGSPLSLECTVEGTSNPNLYWYRQAAGRGLQLLFYSVGIGQISSEVPQNLSASRPQDRQFILSSKKLLLSDSGFYLCLSISFYGYTFGSGTRLTVV.